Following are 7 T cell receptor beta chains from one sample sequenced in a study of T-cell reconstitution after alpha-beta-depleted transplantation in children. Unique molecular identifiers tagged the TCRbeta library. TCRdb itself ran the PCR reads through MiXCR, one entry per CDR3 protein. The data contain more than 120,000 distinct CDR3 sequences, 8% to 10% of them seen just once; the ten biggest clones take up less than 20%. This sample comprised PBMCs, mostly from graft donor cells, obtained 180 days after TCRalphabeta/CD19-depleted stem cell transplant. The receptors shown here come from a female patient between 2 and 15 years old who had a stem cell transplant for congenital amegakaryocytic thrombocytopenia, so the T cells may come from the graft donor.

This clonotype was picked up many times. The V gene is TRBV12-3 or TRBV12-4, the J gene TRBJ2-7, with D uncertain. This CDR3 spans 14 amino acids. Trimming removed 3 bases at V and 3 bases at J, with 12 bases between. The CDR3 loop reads CASSFWVLGYEQYF. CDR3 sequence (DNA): TGTGCCAGCAGTTTTTGGGTTCTCGGCTACGAGCAGTACTTC.

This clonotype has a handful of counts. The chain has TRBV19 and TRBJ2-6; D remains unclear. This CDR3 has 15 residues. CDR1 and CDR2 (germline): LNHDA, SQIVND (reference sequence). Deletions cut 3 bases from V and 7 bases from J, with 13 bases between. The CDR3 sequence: CASSIHHPRANVLTF. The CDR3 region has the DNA TGTGCCAGTAGTATTCATCACCCCAGAGCCAACGTCCTGACTTTC.

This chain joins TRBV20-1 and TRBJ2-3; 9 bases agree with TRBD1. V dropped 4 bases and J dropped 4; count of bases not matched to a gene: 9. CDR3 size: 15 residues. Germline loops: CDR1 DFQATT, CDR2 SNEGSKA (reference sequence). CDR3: CSAKPDRGIPDTQYF. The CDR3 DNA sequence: TGCAGTGCTAAACCCGACAGGGGGATACCAGATACGCAGTATTTT.

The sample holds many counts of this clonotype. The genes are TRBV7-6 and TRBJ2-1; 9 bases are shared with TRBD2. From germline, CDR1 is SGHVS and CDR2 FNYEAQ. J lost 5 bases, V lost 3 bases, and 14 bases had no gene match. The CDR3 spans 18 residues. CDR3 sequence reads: CASSFYGGISGSDNEQFF. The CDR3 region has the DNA TGTGCCAGCAGCTTTTATGGGGGGATTAGCGGGAGTGACAATGAGCAGTTCTTC. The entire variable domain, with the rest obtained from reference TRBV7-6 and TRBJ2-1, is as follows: GAGVSQSPRYKVTKRGQDVALRCDPISGHVSLYWYRQALGQGPEFLTYFNYEAQQDKSGLPNDRFSAERPEGSISTLTIQRTEQRDSAMYRCASSFYGGISGSDNEQFFGPGTRLTVL.

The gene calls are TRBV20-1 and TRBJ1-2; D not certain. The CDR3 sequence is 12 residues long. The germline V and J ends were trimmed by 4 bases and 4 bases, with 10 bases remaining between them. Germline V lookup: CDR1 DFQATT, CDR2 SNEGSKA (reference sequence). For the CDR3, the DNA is TGCAGTGCTACCCGGACTGGCTATGGCTACACCTTC. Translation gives CSATRTGYGYTF.

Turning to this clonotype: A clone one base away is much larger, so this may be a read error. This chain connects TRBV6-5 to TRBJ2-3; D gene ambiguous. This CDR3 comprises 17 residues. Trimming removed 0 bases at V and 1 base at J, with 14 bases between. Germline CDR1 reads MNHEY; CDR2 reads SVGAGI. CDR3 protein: CASSYSIYQCRTDTQYF. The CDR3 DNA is TGTGCCAGCAGTTACTCAATCTACCAATGCCGCACAGATACGCAGTATTTT.

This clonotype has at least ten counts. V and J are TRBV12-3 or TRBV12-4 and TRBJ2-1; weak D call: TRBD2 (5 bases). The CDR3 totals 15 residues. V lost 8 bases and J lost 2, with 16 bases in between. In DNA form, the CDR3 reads TGTGCCAGCCGAGAGACTGCGGAGGCCTACAATGAGCAGTTCTTC. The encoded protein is CASRETAEAYNEQFF.